The next 10 T cell receptor beta chains were all read from a single sample in a study of T-cell memory formation after mild COVID-19. TCRdb analysed the 5' RACE reads with MiXCR anew, one entry per CDR3 protein. The data contain about 320,000 distinct CDR3 sequences, more than 13% of them singletons. Sequenced sample: PBMCs or a T cell subset sorted from them (not recorded which). The source of these receptors is a man between 18 and 29 years old who had mild COVID-19 (a few samples of this study predate the infection). Cell type and time point are not known.

The chain combines TRBV7-9 with TRBJ1-4, with 9 positions matching TRBD1. The CDR3 runs 16 residues. Germline V gives CDR1 SEHNR, CDR2 FQNEAQ (reference sequence). The V gene end was trimmed by 5 bases and the J gene end by 8 bases; junction bases not matched to a gene: 12. The CDR3 bases are TGTGCCAGCAGCCACAGGGGGCGCGAAGCTGGAGAAAAACTGTTTTTT. As protein: CASSHRGREAGEKLFF.

Written as DNA, the CDR3 is TGTGCCAGCAGTGTCGGCTTGGCGGAAGAGACCCAGTACTTC. Amino acids: CASSVGLAEETQYF. The V gene is TRBV6-4, the J gene TRBJ2-5; no definite D call. Between the trimmed V and J ends, which lost 4 bases and 3 bases, there was a span of 12 bases. CDR3 length equals 14 residues. CDR1 and CDR2 from the germline V gene are MRHNA and SNTAGT.

In this sample, this clonotype turned up many times. This chain connects TRBV5-1 to TRBJ2-7, with unresolved D. The CDR3 is 11 residues long. The ends were cut back, 1 base at V and 4 bases at J, with 3 bases in the middle. From germline, CDR1 is SGHRS and CDR2 YFSETQ. DNA for the CDR3: TGCGCCAGCAGCTTGCGATACGAGCAGTACGTC. Translating it yields CASSLRYEQYV.

The table lists this clonotype with a few counts. The V and J genes are TRBV12-3 or TRBV12-4 and TRBJ2-2; no reliable D call. The CDR3 extends over 13 amino acids. V lost 8 bases and J 6 bases, leaving 13 bases between the germline ends. The CDR3 sequence is CASFPLVPGELFF. In DNA form, the CDR3 reads TGTGCCAGCTTCCCTCTAGTACCCGGGGAGCTGTTTTTT.

This chain connects TRBV12-3 or TRBV12-4 to TRBJ1-5, with TRBD1 matching 11 bases. After removal of 2 bases from V and 6 bases from J, the junction contained 6 bases not matched to a gene. The CDR3 runs 16 residues. CDR3 sequence: CASSLPDRGLGQPQHF. The CDR3 DNA reads as TGTGCCAGCAGTTTACCGGACAGGGGGCTTGGTCAGCCCCAGCATTTT.

The count of this clonotype is one. The chain has TRBV20-1 and TRBJ2-7; tentative D call: TRBD2 (5 bases). From germline, CDR1 is DFQATT and CDR2 SNEGSKA (reference sequence). This CDR3 comprises 14 residues. V gave up 0 bases and J gave up 3 bases, with 12 bases separating them. CDR3 DNA sequence: TGCAGTGCTAGAGAGAGGGAATTCGTCTACGAGCAGTACTTC. Amino acid sequence: CSAREREFVYEQYF.

V gene TRBV5-1 combines with J gene TRBJ2-2; 9 bases fit TRBD2. This CDR3 contains 17 residues. Trimming cost V 2 bases and J 0 bases; bases outside gene matches: 5. CDR1 is SGHRS, CDR2 YFSETQ, per germline. The CDR3 here is CASSFLAGYSNTGELFF. DNA of the CDR3: TGCGCCAGCAGCTTCCTAGCGGGGTATTCGAACACCGGGGAGCTGTTTTTT.

This clonotype has ten or more counts. The chain links TRBV29-1 to TRBJ2-7, with 7 bases aligning to TRBD1. The CDR3 is made up of 15 amino acids. CDR1 is SQVTM, CDR2 ANQGSEA, per germline. The V gene end was trimmed by 2 bases and the J gene end by 3 bases; junction bases not matched to a gene: 10. This chain's CDR3 is CSVEKTSTGHYEQYF. The CDR3 bases are TGCAGCGTTGAAAAAACATCGACAGGGCACTACGAGCAGTACTTC.

This clonotype showed up just a few times. V gene TRBV5-1 combines with J gene TRBJ2-3, with 14 bases fitting TRBD2. This CDR3 spans 16 amino acids. Germline CDR1 and CDR2: SGHRS and YFSETQ. With V trimmed by 4 bases and J by 5 bases, 6 bases remained unmatched. CDR3 in amino acids: CASSKGLAGAKDTQYF. The CDR3 DNA reads TGCGCCAGCAGCAAGGGACTAGCGGGGGCGAAAGATACGCAGTATTTT.

This clonotype came up many times. The chain couples TRBV4-3 to TRBJ2-2; no reliable D call. This CDR3 has 12 amino acids. Germline V lookup: CDR1 LGHNA, CDR2 YSLEER. V was cut by 3 bases and J by 4 bases, with 3 bases left in between. CDR3 coding DNA: TGCGCCAGCAGCCACCTCACCGGGGAGCTGTTTTTT. Its protein is CASSHLTGELFF.